This T cell receptor (beta chain) was captured by sequencing in a study of PD-L1 blockade in urothelial cancer (dated by TCRdb to 2016 to 2017). In the study overall: Therapy was started in about 2014 for all patients, and atezolizumab 1,200 mg was administered intravenously every 3 weeks. In the same patients who had TCR sequencing, pretreatment tumors also underwent whole exome sequencing and RNA sequencing. Blood samples were analyzed at two time points: 3 weeks after treatment start (second dose) and 6 weeks after treatment start. Durable clinical benefit was achieved by nine patients and was not achieved by 20 patients. Progression-free survival longer than 6 months counted as durable clinical benefit, and TCR features were additionally tested against both progression-free and overall survival. Pretreatment tumor samples, along with matched peripheral blood serially collected before and after atezolizumab treatment, were subjected to TCR sequencing. An ECOG performance status of 0 or 1 was recorded for the patients, and 0 to 3 prior chemotherapy regimens had been received by the patients. The study was an exploratory multi-omic analysis of somatic, immune and clinical correlates of response to PD-L1 blockade with atezolizumab in urothelial cancer. Blood samples yielded a median of roughly 140,000 T cells and roughly 83,000 unique TCRs, with median clonality approximately 0.08. Pretreatment blood TCR-seq was available for 30 or so patients, at least one posttreatment blood collection was obtained for some 24 patients, and tumor TCR-seq was available for some 24 patients. About nine tenths of the roughly 29 patients were identified as males with urothelial cancer of bladder origin, and a prior smoking history was reported by 18 of 29 patients.

With respect to this clone: The antigen it recognizes is unknown. Within one base of it there is no much larger clone, and no base qualities were kept.

To estimate absolute template abundance from read counts, synthetic TCR analog templates were spiked into each PCR. The immunoSEQ assay was used to amplify TCRbeta CDR3 regions from genomic DNA with bias-controlled V and J gene primers. Sequencing of rearranged TCRbeta segments was done at approximately 20X coverage. Turning to the authors' computational methods: Sequencing errors were corrected by clustering, and CDR3s were annotated against IMGT so that V, D and J genes could be assigned. Downstream analyses used only productive TCRbeta rearrangements and left out out-of-frame or stop-codon sequences. Clonality was calculated as one minus the Shannon entropy normalized by the log of the number of unique productive sequences. Fisher's exact test with Benjamini-Hochberg correction, using a cutoff of adjusted p below 0.01, was how clones that differed between time points or between blood and tumor were identified. Imported from immuneACCESS, the table was reduced by TCRdb to in-frame sequences with V and J called. These copies leave out some clones; in studies compared against another copy, an unresolved V gene accounts for under half, and the cause of the remainder is not known. The DNA gave D and trimming, while V, J and clone size come from that table. This sample has approximately 110,000 clones in its table, and approximately 86% of those were observed once. The ten largest clones capture 2.4% of the sample.

A cohort of about 31 patients with locally advanced or metastatic urothelial carcinoma, treated at Memorial Sloan Kettering on a trial protocol, was included. Peripheral blood mononuclear cells were collected pretreatment and during treatment, with between 1 and 8 total time points obtained per patient. The Qiagen DNeasy Blood extraction kit was used to purify genomic DNA from total PBMCs and tumor samples. Collected pretreatment and during treatment, PBMCs were isolated and stored as previously described. The study at large found these results: Because of the small sample size (n ≈ 29) and the many exploratory analyses performed, the results are intended to be regarded as hypothesis-generating. At 3 weeks after the start of treatment, tumor-associated TCR clones in peripheral blood had expanded more in patients with durable benefit (n ≈ 24, p = 0.022). A pretreatment peripheral blood TCR clonality below the median was linked to improved progression-free and overall survival.

The source material was PBMCs, sampled around atezolizumab (anti-PD-L1) treatment. The clonotype originates from a man between 45 and 60 years old with urothelial cancer.

The DNA sequence is given as TGTGCCAGCAGCTTAGGACTAGCGGCGCCCACAGATACGCAGTATTTT. Translated, this gives CASSLGLAAPTDTQYF. The V gene is TRBV7-3 and the J gene is TRBJ2-3, and TRBD2 aligns with 10 junction nucleotides. The CDR3 starts with the cysteine, ends with the phenylalanine, and has 16 residues. CDR3 DNA only is kept here, 48 bases in frame from base 1. Clipping removes 2 bases from V and 2 bases from J, with 4 as the unmatched junction base count. The germline V gene encodes CDR1 SGHTA and CDR2 FQGTGA.